This TCR beta chain appears in the sequencing data of a study of blood T cell repertoires in COVID-19. Assay: immunoSEQ multiplex PCR; the TCRdb copy retains only in-frame clones and omits some. The data hold about 230,000 clones, with around 83% observed a single time. This clonotype originated in a man between 40 and 49 years old who had recovered from COVID-19. The sequenced material came from peripheral blood.

In DNA, the CDR3 is TGTGCCAGCAGCCCCAGGCGTCGGGACCAGTACTTC. Encoded protein: CASSPRRRDQYF. The gene calls are TRBV3-1 (or the pseudogene TRBV3-2) and TRBJ2-5; D possibly corresponds to TRBD2 (5 bases). The CDR3 is 12 residues long. CDR1 and CDR2 (germline): LGHDT, YNNKEL (reference sequence). V was shortened by 4 bases and J by 10 bases, with 13 bases between the two germline ends.